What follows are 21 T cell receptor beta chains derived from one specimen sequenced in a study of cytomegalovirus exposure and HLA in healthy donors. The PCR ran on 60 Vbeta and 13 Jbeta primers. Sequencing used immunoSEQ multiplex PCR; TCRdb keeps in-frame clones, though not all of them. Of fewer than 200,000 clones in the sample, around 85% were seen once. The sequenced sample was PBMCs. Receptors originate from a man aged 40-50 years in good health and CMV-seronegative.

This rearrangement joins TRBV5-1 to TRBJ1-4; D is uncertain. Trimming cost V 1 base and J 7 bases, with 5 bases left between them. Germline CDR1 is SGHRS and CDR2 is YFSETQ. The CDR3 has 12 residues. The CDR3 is CASSLSGEKLFF. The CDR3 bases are TGCGCCAGCAGCTTGAGCGGTGAAAAACTGTTTTTT.

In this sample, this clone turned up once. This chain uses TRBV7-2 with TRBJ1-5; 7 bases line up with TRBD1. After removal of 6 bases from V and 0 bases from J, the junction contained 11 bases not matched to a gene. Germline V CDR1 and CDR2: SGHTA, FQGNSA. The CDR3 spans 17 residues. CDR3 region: CASSLQEGAFSNQPQHF. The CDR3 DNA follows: TGTGCCAGCAGTCTACAGGAGGGGGCCTTTAGCAATCAGCCCCAGCATTTT.

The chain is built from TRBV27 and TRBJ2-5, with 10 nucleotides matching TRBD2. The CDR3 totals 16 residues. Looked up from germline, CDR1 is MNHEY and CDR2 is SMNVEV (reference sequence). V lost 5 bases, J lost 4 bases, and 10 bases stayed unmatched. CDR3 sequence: CASSVRSGGAPETQYF. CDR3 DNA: TGTGCCAGCAGTGTAAGGAGCGGGGGGGCCCCAGAGACCCAGTACTTC.

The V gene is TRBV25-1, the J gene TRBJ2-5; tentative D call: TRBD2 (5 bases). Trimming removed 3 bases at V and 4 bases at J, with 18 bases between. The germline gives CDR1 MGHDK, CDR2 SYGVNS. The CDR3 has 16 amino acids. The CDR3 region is CASSEPDSSSPETQYF. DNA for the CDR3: TGTGCCAGCAGTGAGCCGGACTCCAGTTCCCCAGAGACCCAGTACTTC.

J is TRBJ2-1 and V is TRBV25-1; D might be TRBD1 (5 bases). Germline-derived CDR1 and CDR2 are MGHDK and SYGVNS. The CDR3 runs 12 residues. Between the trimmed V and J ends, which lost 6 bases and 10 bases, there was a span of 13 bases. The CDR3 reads CASSERGNEQFF. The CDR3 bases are TGTGCCAGCAGCGAAAGGGGCAACGAGCAGTTCTTC.

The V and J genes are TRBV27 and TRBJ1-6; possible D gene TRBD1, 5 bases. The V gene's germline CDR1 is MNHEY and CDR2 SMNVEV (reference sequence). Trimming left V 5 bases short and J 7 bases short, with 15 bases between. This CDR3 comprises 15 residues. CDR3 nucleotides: TGTGCCAGCAGTGAGAAGACAGAGATCAATTCACCCCTCCACTTT. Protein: CASSEKTEINSPLHF.

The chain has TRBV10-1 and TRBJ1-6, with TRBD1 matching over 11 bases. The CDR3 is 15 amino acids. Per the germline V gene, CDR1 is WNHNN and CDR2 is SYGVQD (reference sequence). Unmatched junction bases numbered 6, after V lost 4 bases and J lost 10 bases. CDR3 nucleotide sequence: TGCGCCAGCAGTGTGGGCGGACAGGGGGCCTCACCCCTCCACTTT. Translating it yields CASSVGGQGASPLHF.

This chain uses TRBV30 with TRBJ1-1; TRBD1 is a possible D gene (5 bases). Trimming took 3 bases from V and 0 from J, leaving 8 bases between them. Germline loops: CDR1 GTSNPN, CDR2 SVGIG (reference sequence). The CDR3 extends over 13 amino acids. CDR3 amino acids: CAWRPGLNTEAFF. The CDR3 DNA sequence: TGTGCCTGGAGGCCAGGGTTGAACACTGAAGCTTTCTTT.

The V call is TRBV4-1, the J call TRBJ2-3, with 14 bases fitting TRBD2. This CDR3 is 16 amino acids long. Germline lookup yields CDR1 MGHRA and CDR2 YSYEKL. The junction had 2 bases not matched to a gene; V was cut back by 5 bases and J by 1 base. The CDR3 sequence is CASSSGLAGGTDTQYF. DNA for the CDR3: TGCGCCAGCAGCTCGGGACTAGCGGGGGGCACAGATACGCAGTATTTT.

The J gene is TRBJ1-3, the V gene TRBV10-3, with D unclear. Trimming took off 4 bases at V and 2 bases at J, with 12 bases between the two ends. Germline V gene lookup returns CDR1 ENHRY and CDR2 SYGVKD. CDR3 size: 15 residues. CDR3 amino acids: CAISGGRGPGNTIYF. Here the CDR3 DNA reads TGTGCCATCAGTGGTGGTAGAGGGCCTGGAAACACCATATATTTT.

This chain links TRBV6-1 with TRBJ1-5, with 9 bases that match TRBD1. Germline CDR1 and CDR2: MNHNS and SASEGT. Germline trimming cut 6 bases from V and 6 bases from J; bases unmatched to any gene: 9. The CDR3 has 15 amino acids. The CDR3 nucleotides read TGTGCCAGCAGAGGGACAGGGACAAGGTTTCAGCCCCAGCATTTT. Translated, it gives CASRGTGTRFQPQHF.

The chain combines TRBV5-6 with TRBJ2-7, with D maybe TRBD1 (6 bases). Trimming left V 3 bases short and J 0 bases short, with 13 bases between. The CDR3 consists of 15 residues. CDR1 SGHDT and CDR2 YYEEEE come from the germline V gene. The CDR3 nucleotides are TGTGCCAGCAGCTCAGGGCTAGGGGGCTCCTACGAGCAGTACTTC. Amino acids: CASSSGLGGSYEQYF.

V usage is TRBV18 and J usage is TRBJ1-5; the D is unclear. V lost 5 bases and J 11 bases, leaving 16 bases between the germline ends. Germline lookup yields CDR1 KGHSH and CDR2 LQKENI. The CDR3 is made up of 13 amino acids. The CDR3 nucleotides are TGTGCCAGCTCAGTAGAGATTAATCGGGCCCAGCATTTT. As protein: CASSVEINRAQHF.

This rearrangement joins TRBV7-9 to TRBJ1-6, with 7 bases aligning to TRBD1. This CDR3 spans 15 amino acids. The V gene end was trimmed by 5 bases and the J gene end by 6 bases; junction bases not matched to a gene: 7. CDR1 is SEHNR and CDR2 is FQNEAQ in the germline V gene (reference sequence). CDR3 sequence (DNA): TGTGCCAGCAGCCAAGGGACAGCCTTTAATTCACCCCTCCACTTT. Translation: CASSQGTAFNSPLHF. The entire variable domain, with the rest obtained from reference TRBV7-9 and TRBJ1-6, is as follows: DTGVSQNPRHKITKRGQNVTFRCDPISEHNRLYWYRQTLGQGPEFLTYFQNEAQLEKSRLLSDRFSAERPKGSFSTLEIQRTEQGDSAMYLCASSQGTAFNSPLHFGNGTRLTVT.

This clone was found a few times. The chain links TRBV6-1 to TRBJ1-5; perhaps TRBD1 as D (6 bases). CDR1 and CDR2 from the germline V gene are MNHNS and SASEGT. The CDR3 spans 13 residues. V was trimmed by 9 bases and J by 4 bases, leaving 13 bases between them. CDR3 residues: CASIQGGNQPQHF. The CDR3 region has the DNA TGTGCCAGTATACAGGGAGGGAATCAGCCCCAGCATTTT.

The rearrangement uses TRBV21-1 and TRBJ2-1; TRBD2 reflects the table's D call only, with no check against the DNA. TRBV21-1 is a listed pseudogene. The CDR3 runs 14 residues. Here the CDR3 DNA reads TGTGCCAGCAGCAAAGCAGGGGGGGCCGGTGAGCAGTTCTTC. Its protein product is CASSKAGGAGEQFF.

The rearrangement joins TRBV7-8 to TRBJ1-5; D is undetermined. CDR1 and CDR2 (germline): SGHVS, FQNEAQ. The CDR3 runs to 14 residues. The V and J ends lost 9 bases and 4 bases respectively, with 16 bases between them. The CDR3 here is CARTAWGENQPQHF. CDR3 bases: TGTGCCAGAACAGCGTGGGGAGAGAATCAGCCCCAGCATTTT.

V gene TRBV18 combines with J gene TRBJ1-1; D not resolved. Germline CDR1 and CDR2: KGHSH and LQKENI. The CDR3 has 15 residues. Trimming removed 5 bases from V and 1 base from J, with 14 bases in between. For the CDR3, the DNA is TGTGCCAGCTCAGTCACAGCAGGAAAGAACACTGAAGCTTTCTTT. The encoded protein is CASSVTAGKNTEAFF.

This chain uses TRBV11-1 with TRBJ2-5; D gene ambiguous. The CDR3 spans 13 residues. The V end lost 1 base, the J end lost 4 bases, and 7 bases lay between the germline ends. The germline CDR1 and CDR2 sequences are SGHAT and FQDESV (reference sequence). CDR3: CASSLVRGETQYF. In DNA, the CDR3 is TGTGCCAGCAGCTTAGTTAGAGGAGAGACCCAGTACTTC. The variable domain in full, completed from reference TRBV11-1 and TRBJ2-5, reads EAEVAQSPRYKITEKSQAVAFWCDPISGHATLYWYRQILGQGPELLVQFQDESVVDDSQLPKDRFSAERLKGVDSTLKIQPAELGDSAMYLCASSLVRGETQYFGPGTRLLVL.

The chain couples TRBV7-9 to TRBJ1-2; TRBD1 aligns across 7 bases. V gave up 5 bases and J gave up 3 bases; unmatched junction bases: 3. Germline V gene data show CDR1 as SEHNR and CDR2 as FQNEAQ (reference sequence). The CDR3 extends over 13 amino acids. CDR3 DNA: TGTGCCAGCAGCGACAGGGTTGACTATGGCTACACCTTC. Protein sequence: CASSDRVDYGYTF.

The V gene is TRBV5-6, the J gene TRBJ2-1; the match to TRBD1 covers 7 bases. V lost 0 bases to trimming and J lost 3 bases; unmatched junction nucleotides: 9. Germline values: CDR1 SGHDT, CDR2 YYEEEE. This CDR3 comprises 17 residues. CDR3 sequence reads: CASSLGRQGDFYNEQFF. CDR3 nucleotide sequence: TGTGCCAGCAGCTTGGGGAGACAGGGCGATTTCTACAATGAGCAGTTCTTC.